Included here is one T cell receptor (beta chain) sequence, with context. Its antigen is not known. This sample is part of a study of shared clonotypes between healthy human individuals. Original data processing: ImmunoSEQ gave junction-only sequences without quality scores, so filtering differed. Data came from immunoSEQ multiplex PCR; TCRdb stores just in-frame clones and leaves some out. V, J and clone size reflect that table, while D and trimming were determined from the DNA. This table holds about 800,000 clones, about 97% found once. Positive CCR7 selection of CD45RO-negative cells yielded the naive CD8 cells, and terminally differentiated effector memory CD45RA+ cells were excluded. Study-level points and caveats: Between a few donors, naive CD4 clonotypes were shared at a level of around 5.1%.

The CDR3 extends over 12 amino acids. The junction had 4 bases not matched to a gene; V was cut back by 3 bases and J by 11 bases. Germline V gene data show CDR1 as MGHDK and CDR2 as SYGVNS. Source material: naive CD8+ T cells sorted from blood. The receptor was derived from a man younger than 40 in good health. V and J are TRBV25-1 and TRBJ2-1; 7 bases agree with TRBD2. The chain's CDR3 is CASSDGAGQQFF. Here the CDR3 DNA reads TGTGCCAGCAGTGACGGAGCGGGGCAGCAGTTCTTC.